The TCR beta chain described here comes from a study of cytomegalovirus exposure and HLA in healthy donors. The study, taken as a whole, reports: Most TCR sequences were rare, but some public TCRs occurred in many donors. A few of the chains that were CMV-associated were confirmed in vitro to be specific for CMV antigens. Investigators reported under 200 TCR beta chains as tied to cytomegalovirus.

Only in-frame clones appear in the TCRdb table, and some are missing; sequencing was by immunoSEQ multiplex PCR. The sample records approximately 90,000 clones, roughly 96% being singletons. A word on this clone: Antigen: not known.

CDR3 length equals 17 residues. V lost 3 bases, J lost 0 bases, and 17 bases lay in between. Germline values: CDR1 SGHRS, CDR2 YFSETQ. The V gene is TRBV5-1, the J gene TRBJ2-3; a possible D gene is TRBD1 (6 bases). The clonotype originates from a man between 18 and 29 years old in good health and CMV-seronegative. The sequenced sample consisted of PBMCs. This CDR3 is CASSSGQRMSSTDTQYF. The CDR3 DNA is TGCGCCAGCAGCTCTGGACAGCGAATGTCTAGCACAGATACGCAGTATTTT.